These T cell receptor beta chains were read from a single sample in a study of shared clonotypes between healthy human individuals. Sequencing was performed with immunoSEQ multiplex PCR; in TCRdb, only in-frame clones are kept and a portion is missing. Here the sample spans 1 million to 1.3 million clones, roughly 74% being singletons. The source material was memory CD4+ T cells from PBMCs. All receptors derive from a man younger than 35 in good health. Some clones in this sample may be carry-over from other donors' samples. Both conserved end residues are part of each CDR3. A D gene is named only where the DNA matches it firmly. Clone size is stated in some rows and not others, as once, few, many or a class when expanded.

TRBV5-8	14	.	TRBJ2-7	TRBD1	TGTGCCAGCATCCAAATAGACAGGGGCGACGAGCAGTACTTC	CASIQIDRGDEQYF
TRBV19	14	.	TRBJ1-1	TRBD1	TGTGCCAGTAGATACAGGGGGCGCGACACTGAAGCTTTCTTT	CASRYRGRDTEAFF
TRBV6-5	14	.	TRBJ2-1	TRBD2	TGTGCCAGCAGCCAACTCTGGGGGGGGGATGAGCAGTTCTTC	CASSQLWGGDEQFF
TRBV4-2	16	.	TRBJ1-4	.	TGTGCCAGCAGCCAAGATCTCCGCGGTGGAGGTCGAAAACTGTTTTTT	CASSQDLRGGGRKLFF
TRBV29-1	14	.	TRBJ2-1	.	TGCAGCGTTGAAGGCCCCAACTCTGGGAATGAGCAGTTCTTC	CSVEGPNSGNEQFF
TRBV11-2	13	.	TRBJ1-2	.	TGTGCCAGCAGCGCGGGACGGAACTATGGCTACACCTTC	CASSAGRNYGYTF
TRBV5-1	13	.	TRBJ2-7	TRBD1	TGCGCCAGCAGCTTGTGGGACAGGGAAGGGCAGTACTTC	CASSLWDREGQYF
TRBV15	14	.	TRBJ2-1	.	TGTGCCACCAGCAGGGGGCGTTGGGGGAATGAGCAGTTCTTC	CATSRGRWGNEQFF
TRBV2	15	few	TRBJ2-1	TRBD2	TGTGCCAGCTCTGAGACTAGCGGGACCCACAATGAGCAGTTCTTC	CASSETSGTHNEQFF
TRBV7-2	15	.	TRBJ2-3	.	TGTGCCAGCAGCTTAGGGAGCGGCAGCACAGATACGCAGTATTTT	CASSLGSGSTDTQYF
TRBV7-2	15	.	TRBJ1-4	.	TGTGCCAGCAGCTATCCGGGACCAACTAATGAAAAACTGTTTTTT	CASSYPGPTNEKLFF
TRBV29-1	14	.	TRBJ2-7	.	TGCAGCGTTACTCCAGGGGATAGGTCTCTCGAGCAGTACTTC	CSVTPGDRSLEQYF
TRBV27	14	many	TRBJ1-2	TRBD1	TGTGCCAGCAGTAACCCGGACAGGGGGATAGGCTACACCTTC	CASSNPDRGIGYTF
TRBV14	17	few	TRBJ2-1	TRBD2	TGTGCCAGCAGCCAAGGGTTTAGCGGGGTCTTTTCATGGGAGCAGTTCTTC	CASSQGFSGVFSWEQFF
TRBV19	13	.	TRBJ1-5	.	TGTGCCAGTAGCCTAGCCCTCAATCAGCCCCAGCATTTT	CASSLALNQPQHF
TRBV5-6	14	few	TRBJ1-4	.	TGTGCCAGCAGCCCAAGATCGTCTGGGGGTCGCGCGTTTTTT	CASSPRSSGGRAFF
TRBV5-4	14	.	TRBJ1-1	TRBD1	TGTGCCAGCAGCTGGGGACAGGGGCGGACTGAAGCTTTCTTT	CASSWGQGRTEAFF
TRBV28	17	.	TRBJ2-7	TRBD2	TGTGCCAGCAGTTTAGCAGGGATAGCGGGAGGGCCGGTCGAGCAGTACTTC	CASSLAGIAGGPVEQYF
TRBV27	15	.	TRBJ1-3	.	TGTGCCAGCAGGGCGATCCCCCTCTCTGGAAACACCATATATTTT	CASRAIPLSGNTIYF
TRBV7-9	13	.	TRBJ2-5	.	TGTGCCAGCAGCTTAAACTCCCAAGAGACCCAGTACTTC	CASSLNSQETQYF
TRBV5-1	15	.	TRBJ2-1	.	TGCGCCAGCAGCGCATCGGGACACCTTTACAATGAGCAGTTCTTC	CASSASGHLYNEQFF
TRBV5-4	13	.	TRBJ2-3	.	TGTGCCAGCAGCCAAGGAAGTGCAGATACGCAGTATTTT	CASSQGSADTQYF
TRBV4-2	17	.	TRBJ2-7	TRBD1	TGTGCCAGCAGCCAAGAGCCCTCCGGGACAGGGGGCTACGAGCAGTACTTC	CASSQEPSGTGGYEQYF
TRBV6-5	15	.	TRBJ2-5	.	TGTGCCAGCAGTTACTCGACGGGGTATGGGGAGACCCAGTACTTC	CASSYSTGYGETQYF
TRBV30	13	.	TRBJ2-3	.	TGTGCCTGGAGAATCGGGGGCGGGAATACGCAGTATTTT	CAWRIGGGNTQYF
TRBV11-2	11	.	TRBJ2-7	.	TGTGCCAGCAGCCGGGTTTACGAGCAGTACTTC	CASSRVYEQYF
TRBV13	13	medium-sized	TRBJ1-3	.	TGTGCCAGCAGCCACAGGGCTGGAAACACCATATATTTT	CASSHRAGNTIYF
TRBV2	13	.	TRBJ1-5	.	TGTGCCAGCAGTGATACAGCCCTCCAGCCCCAGCATTTT	CASSDTALQPQHF
TRBV20-1	11	.	TRBJ2-1	TRBD1	TGCAGTGCTAACAGGGGGAATGAGCAGTTCTTC	CSANRGNEQFF
TRBV29-1	13	.	TRBJ2-3	TRBD1	TGCAGCGTTGAGGGACAGGGACCAGATACGCAGTATTTT	CSVEGQGPDTQYF
TRBV5-1	20	.	TRBJ2-4	TRBD2	TGCGCCAGCAGCTTTGTGACTAGCGGGAGCTTGTTGGAGCCTAAAAACATTCAGTACTTC	CASSFVTSGSLLEPKNIQYF
TRBV5-6	16	.	TRBJ2-7	.	TGTGCCAGCAGCGAGGATCCCGGGACGGTTACCTACGAGCAGTACTTC	CASSEDPGTVTYEQYF
TRBV19	14	.	TRBJ1-5	.	TGTGCCAGTAGTATAGTTGGGCAGAACCAGCCCCAGCATTTT	CASSIVGQNQPQHF
TRBV5-4	13	.	TRBJ1-2	.	TGTGCCAGCAGCCGGGACGTAGGAGATGGCTACACCTTC	CASSRDVGDGYTF
TRBV28	14	.	TRBJ1-1	.	TGTGCCAGCAGGGGCCAGACGTCTTACACTGAAGCTTTCTTT	CASRGQTSYTEAFF
TRBV7-2	14	.	TRBJ2-1	TRBD1	TGTGCCAGCAGCCCCCAGGGGGCAAACGATGAGCAGTTCTTC	CASSPQGANDEQFF
TRBV28	17	.	TRBJ2-7	TRBD2	TGTGCCAGCAGTTTAGGTGGGGGAGCGGGAGGGAGCTACGAGCAGTACTTC	CASSLGGGAGGSYEQYF
TRBV7-8	12	.	TRBJ2-5	.	TGTGCCAGCAGCAGGGGCGGGGAGACCCAGTACTTC	CASSRGGETQYF
TRBV29-1	12	.	TRBJ1-6	.	TGCAGCGTACGGACAGAGGATTCACCCCTCCACTTT	CSVRTEDSPLHF
TRBV5-1	14	.	TRBJ2-2	TRBD2	TGCGCCAGCAGCCCCGGACTAGGGGCCGGGGAGCTGTTTTTT	CASSPGLGAGELFF